These 6 T cell receptor beta chains share one sample of origin, sequenced in a study of T cell responses to AZD1222 COVID-19 vaccine (dated by TCRdb to the early 2020s). In light of the paper, this sample's time point label describes: baseline before first vaccination. The method behind the library was the immunoSEQ multiplex PCR assay. As stored in TCRdb, this immuneACCESS dataset retains in-frame rearrangements with V and J assigned. A fraction of the clones does not appear; measured against another copy, unresolved V genes explain less than half of the discrepancy, and the remainder lacks a known reason. The sample table holds roughly 80,000 clones, of which about 90% were seen once. The ten biggest clones cover roughly 5.2% of the sample. The sample here was peripheral blood, taken on day 0 of AZD1222 vaccination. These receptors all stem from an adult in good health.

The chain joins TRBV11-3 to TRBJ2-7; D is perhaps TRBD1 (5 bases). Trimming left V 5 bases short and J 3 bases short, with 8 bases between. CDR1 is SGHNT, CDR2 YENEEA, per germline. The CDR3 contains 12 residues. The CDR3 bases are TGTGCCAGCAGCCGTGACAGCTACGAGCAGTACTTC. This codes for CASSRDSYEQYF.

This clone has a handful of counts. The sample holds other DNA sequences that translate to the same CDR3. The chain carries TRBV28 and TRBJ2-2; D remains ambiguous. The V gene lost 3 bases and the J gene lost 4 bases, with 3 bases spanning the gap. The germline V gene has CDR1 MDHEN and CDR2 SYDVKM. The CDR3 is 12 residues long. The CDR3 spells CASSLITGELFF. The CDR3 DNA is TGTGCCAGCAGTTTGATCACCGGGGAGCTGTTTTTT.

The gene calls are TRBV18 and TRBJ2-1, with 7 bases lining up with TRBD1. This CDR3 is built from 16 residues. V trimming: 0 bases; J trimming: 0 bases; junction bases outside the gene matches: 2. Germline V gene lookup returns CDR1 KGHSH and CDR2 LQKENI. CDR3 residues: CASSPPGTVSYNEQFF. CDR3 nucleotides: TGTGCCAGCTCACCACCCGGGACAGTCTCCTACAATGAGCAGTTCTTC.

The gene calls are TRBV18 and TRBJ2-7; 10 bases match TRBD2. Unmatched junction bases numbered 5, after V lost 3 bases and J lost 3 bases. Germline V lookup: CDR1 KGHSH, CDR2 LQKENI. The CDR3 has 15 residues. The CDR3 sequence: CASSPIAGGDYEQYF. CDR3 nucleotides: TGTGCCAGCTCACCGATAGCGGGGGGCGACTACGAGCAGTACTTC.

The chain employs TRBV5-1 and TRBJ1-4, with D perhaps TRBD1 (5 bases). This CDR3 is built from 13 residues. V dropped 8 bases and J dropped 7 bases, with 15 bases sitting between them. The germline gives CDR1 SGHRS, CDR2 YFSETQ. The CDR3 coding sequence is TGCGCCAGTCGGCAGGGCGGTGGTGAAAAACTGTTTTTT. Translated, it gives CASRQGGGEKLFF.

V is TRBV28 and J is TRBJ2-7; 11 bases are a match to TRBD2. The V and J ends lost 3 bases and 12 bases, in that order; junction bases with no gene match: 13. The CDR3 extends over 15 amino acids. Per the germline V gene, CDR1 is MDHEN and CDR2 is SYDVKM. This CDR3 is CASSFPTSGTPLPYF. CDR3 coding DNA: TGTGCCAGCAGTTTCCCGACTAGCGGGACCCCCCTACCGTACTTC. The full variable domain, in which reference TRBV28 and TRBJ2-7 provide the parts outside the CDR3, is DVKVTQSSRYLVKRTGEKVFLECVQDMDHENMFWYRQDPGLGLRLIYFSYDVKMKEKGDIPEGYSVSREKKERFSLILESASTNQTSMYLCASSFPTSGTPLPYFGPGTRLTVT.